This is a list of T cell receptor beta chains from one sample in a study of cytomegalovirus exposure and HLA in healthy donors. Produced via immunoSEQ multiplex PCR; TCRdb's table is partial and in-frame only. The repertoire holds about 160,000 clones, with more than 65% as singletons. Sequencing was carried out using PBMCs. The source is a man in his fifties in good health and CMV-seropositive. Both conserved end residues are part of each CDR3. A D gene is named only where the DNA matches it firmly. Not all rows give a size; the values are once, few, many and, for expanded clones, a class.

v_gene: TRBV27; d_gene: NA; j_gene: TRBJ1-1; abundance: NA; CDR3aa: CASSLSMGGTEAFF; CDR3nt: TGTGCCAGCAGTTTATCGATGGGAGGGACTGAAGCTTTCTTT
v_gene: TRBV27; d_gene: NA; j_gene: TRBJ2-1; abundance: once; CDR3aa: CASSPTRALYNEQFF; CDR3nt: TGTGCCAGCAGCCCTACGAGGGCTCTCTACAATGAGCAGTTCTTC
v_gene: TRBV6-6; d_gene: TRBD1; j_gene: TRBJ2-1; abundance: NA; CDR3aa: CASRDTGTGRGLRFF; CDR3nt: TGTGCCAGCAGAGATACCGGGACAGGGAGGGGGTTGCGGTTCTTC
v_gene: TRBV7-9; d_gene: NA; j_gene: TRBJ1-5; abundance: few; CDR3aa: CASSYDTSNQPQHF; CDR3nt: TGTGCCAGCAGCTATGACACCAGCAATCAGCCCCAGCATTTT
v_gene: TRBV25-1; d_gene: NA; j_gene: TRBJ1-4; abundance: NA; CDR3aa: CASMSGEKLFF; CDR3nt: TGTGCCAGCATGTCGGGGGAAAAACTGTTTTTT
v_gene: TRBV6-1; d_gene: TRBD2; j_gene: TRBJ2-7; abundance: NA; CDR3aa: CASSEAAGRAYEQYF; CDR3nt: TGTGCCAGCAGTGAAGCGGCAGGGAGGGCCTACGAGCAGTACTTC
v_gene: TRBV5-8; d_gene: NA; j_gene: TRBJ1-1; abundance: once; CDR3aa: CASSLDSPGAEAFF; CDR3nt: TGTGCCAGCAGCTTGGATTCCCCAGGCGCCGAAGCTTTCTTT
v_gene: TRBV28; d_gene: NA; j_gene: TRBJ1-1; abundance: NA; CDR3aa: CASSPSGGYTEAFF; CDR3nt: TGTGCCAGCAGTCCCTCGGGGGGCTACACTGAAGCTTTCTTT
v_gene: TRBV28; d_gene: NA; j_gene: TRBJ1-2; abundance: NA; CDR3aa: CASSLPLTNYGYTF; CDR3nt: TGTGCCAGCAGTTTACCCCTTACTAACTATGGCTACACCTTC
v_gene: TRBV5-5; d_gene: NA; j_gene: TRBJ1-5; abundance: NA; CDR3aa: CASSLTGLNQPQHF; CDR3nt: TGTGCCAGCAGCTTAACAGGGCTCAATCAGCCCCAGCATTTT
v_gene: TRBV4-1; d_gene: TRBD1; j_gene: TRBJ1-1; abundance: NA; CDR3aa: CASSQTPGQGATTEAFF; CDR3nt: TGCGCCAGCAGCCAAACCCCGGGACAGGGGGCGACCACTGAAGCTTTCTTT
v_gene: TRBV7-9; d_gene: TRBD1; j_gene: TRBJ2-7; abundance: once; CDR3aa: CASSPSDRGAYEQYF; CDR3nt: TGTGCCAGCAGCCCGTCGGACAGGGGTGCCTACGAGCAGTACTTC
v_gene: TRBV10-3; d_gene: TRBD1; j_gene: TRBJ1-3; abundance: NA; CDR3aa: CAISVGRGIGNTIYF; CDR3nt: TGTGCCATCAGTGTAGGCAGGGGGATCGGAAACACCATATATTTT
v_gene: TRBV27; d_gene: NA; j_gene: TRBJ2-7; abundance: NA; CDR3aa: CASSLTREIYEQYF; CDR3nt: TGTGCCAGCAGTTTAACCCGGGAGATCTACGAGCAGTACTTC
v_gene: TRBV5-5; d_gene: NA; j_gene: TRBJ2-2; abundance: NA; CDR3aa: CASSLWLNTGELFF; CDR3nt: TGTGCCAGCAGCTTGTGGCTGAACACCGGGGAGCTGTTTTTT
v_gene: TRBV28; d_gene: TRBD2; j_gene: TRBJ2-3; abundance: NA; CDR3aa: CASSQLAGVTDTQYF; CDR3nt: TGTGCCAGCAGCCAACTAGCGGGAGTTACAGATACGCAGTATTTT
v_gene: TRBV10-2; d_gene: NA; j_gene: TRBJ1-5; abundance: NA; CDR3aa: CASSEWGDYSNQPQHF; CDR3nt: TGCGCCAGCAGTGAGTGGGGGGATTATAGCAATCAGCCCCAGCATTTT
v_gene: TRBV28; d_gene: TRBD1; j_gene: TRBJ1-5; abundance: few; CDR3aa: CASSRIQGFTSNQPQHF; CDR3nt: TGTGCCAGCAGCCGGATACAGGGGTTCACCAGCAATCAGCCCCAGCATTTT
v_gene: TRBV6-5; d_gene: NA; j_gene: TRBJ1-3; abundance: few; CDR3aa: CASSRSSVGNTIYF; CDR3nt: TGTGCCAGCAGCCGAAGTTCGGTTGGAAACACCATATATTTT
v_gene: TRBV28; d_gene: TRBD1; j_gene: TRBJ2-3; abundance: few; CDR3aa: CASSPGQATDTQYF; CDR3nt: TGTGCCAGCAGTCCAGGACAGGCCACAGATACGCAGTATTTT
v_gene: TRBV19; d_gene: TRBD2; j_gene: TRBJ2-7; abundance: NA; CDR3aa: CASSINSASGSYEQYF; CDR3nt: TGTGCCAGTAGTATAAACTCCGCTAGCGGGAGTTACGAGCAGTACTTC
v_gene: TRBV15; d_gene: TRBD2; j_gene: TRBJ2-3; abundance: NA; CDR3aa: CATSRDRGGTDTQYF; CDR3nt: TGTGCCACCAGCAGAGATCGGGGGGGCACAGATACGCAGTATTTT
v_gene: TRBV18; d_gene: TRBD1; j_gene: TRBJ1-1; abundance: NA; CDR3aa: CASSPQQGETEAFF; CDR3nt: TGTGCCAGCTCACCACAACAGGGGGAGACTGAAGCTTTCTTT
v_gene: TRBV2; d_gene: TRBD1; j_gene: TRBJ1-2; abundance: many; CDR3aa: CASSLGTGNYGYTF; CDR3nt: TGTGCCAGCAGTCTTGGGACAGGGAACTATGGCTACACCTTC
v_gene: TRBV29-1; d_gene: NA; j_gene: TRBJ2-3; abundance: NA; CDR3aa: CSVLNRARTDTQYF; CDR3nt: TGCAGCGTCTTAAACAGGGCCCGCACAGATACGCAGTATTTT
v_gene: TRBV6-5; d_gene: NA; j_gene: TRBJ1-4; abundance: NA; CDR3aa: CASSRTATNEKLFF; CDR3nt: TGTGCCAGCAGTCGGACTGCAACTAATGAAAAACTGTTTTTT
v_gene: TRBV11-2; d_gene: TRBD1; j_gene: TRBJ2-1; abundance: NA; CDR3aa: CASSLWTGVYNEQFF; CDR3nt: TGTGCCAGCAGCTTGTGGACAGGGGTGTACAATGAGCAGTTCTTC
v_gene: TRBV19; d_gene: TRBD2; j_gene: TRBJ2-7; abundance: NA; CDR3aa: CASSMSGLAELSYEQYF; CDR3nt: TGTGCCAGTAGTATGTCGGGACTAGCGGAGCTCTCCTACGAGCAGTACTTC
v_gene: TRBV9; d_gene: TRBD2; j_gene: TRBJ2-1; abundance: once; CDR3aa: CASSVGREVWNEQFF; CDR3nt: TGTGCCAGCAGCGTAGGGCGGGAGGTTTGGAATGAGCAGTTCTTC
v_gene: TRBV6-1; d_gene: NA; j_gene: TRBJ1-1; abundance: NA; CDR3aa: CASSEAQVRATEAFF; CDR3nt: TGTGCCAGCAGTGAAGCGCAGGTCAGGGCCACTGAAGCTTTCTTT
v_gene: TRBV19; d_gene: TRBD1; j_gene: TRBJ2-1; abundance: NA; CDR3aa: CASRRTGSNEQFF; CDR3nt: TGTGCCAGTAGGAGGACAGGGTCCAATGAGCAGTTCTTC
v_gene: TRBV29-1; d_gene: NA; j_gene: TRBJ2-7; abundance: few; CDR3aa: CSVKGEYEQYF; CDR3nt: TGCAGCGTTAAGGGAGAATACGAGCAGTACTTC
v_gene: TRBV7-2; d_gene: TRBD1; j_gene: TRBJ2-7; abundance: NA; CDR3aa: CASSLGQGGEQYF; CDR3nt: TGTGCCAGCAGCTTAGGACAGGGGGGCGAGCAGTACTTC
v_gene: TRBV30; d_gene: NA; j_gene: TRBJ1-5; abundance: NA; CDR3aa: CAWNTGRQPQHF; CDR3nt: TGTGCCTGGAACACAGGGAGACAGCCCCAGCATTTT
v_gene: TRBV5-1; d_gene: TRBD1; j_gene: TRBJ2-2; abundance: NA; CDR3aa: CASSIFRDRGFTGELFF; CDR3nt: TGCGCCAGCAGCATCTTCCGGGACAGGGGGTTCACCGGGGAGCTGTTTTTT
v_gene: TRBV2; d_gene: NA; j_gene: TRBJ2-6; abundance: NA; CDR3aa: CASSVSSGPSKGANVLTF; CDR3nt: TGTGCCAGCAGTGTGTCCAGCGGGCCAAGTAAAGGGGCCAACGTCCTGACTTTC
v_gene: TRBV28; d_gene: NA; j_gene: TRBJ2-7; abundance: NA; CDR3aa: CASSLSGRSGSYEQYF; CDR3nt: TGTGCCAGCAGTTTATCGGGCAGGTCAGGGTCCTACGAGCAGTACTTC
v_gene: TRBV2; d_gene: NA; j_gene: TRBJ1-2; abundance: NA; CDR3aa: CASNGGWYGYTF; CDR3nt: TGTGCCAGCAACGGCGGATGGTATGGCTACACCTTC
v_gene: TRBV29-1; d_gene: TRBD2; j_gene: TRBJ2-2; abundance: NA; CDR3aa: CSVPGLGITGELFF; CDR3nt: TGCAGCGTGCCGGGACTAGGTATCACCGGGGAGCTGTTTTTT
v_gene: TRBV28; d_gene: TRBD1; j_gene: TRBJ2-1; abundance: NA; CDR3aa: CASSPQTGISSYNEQFF; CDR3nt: TGTGCCAGCAGTCCCCAGACAGGGATAAGCTCCTACAATGAGCAGTTCTTC